Below are 6 T cell receptor beta chains sequenced from a single sample in a study of cytomegalovirus exposure and HLA in healthy donors. Both 60 Vbeta primers and 13 Jbeta primers went into the PCR. Clones were sequenced by immunoSEQ multiplex PCR, and TCRdb holds only the in-frame ones, with some missing. Of some 170,000 clones listed, around four fifths are singletons. Sequencing input: PBMCs. These TCRs come from a woman between 50 and 59 years old in good health and CMV-seronegative.

The gene calls are TRBV7-9 and TRBJ1-1; the D gene is possibly TRBD1 (6 bases). V dropped 3 bases and J dropped 4 bases, with 9 bases sitting between them. CDR1 is SEHNR and CDR2 is FQNEAQ in the germline V gene (reference sequence). The CDR3 contains 13 residues. CDR3 in DNA: TGTGCCAGCAGCTTGGAAGGGGGCACTGAAGCTTTCTTT. Its protein product is CASSLEGGTEAFF.

The V gene is TRBV5-1, the J gene TRBJ2-1, with D maybe TRBD2 (6 bases). V dropped 4 bases and J dropped 0 bases, with 8 bases sitting between them. The CDR3 is made up of 14 amino acids. Germline CDR1 reads SGHRS; CDR2 reads YFSETQ. CDR3 in DNA: TGCGCCAGCAGCAGGGACTTCTCCTACAATGAGCAGTTCTTC. This translates into CASSRDFSYNEQFF.

V is TRBV7-9 and J is TRBJ2-3; 8 bases map to TRBD2. The trim removed 7 bases at V and 5 bases at J, leaving 11 bases unmatched. Per germline, CDR1 SEHNR and CDR2 FQNEAQ (reference sequence). The CDR3 has 15 residues. Here the CDR3 reads CASTNMAGGEDTQYF. The DNA of the CDR3 is TGTGCCAGCACCAACATGGCGGGGGGAGAAGATACGCAGTATTTT. Looking up the rest from reference TRBV7-9 and TRBJ2-3 gives the full variable domain: DTGVSQNPRHKITKRGQNVTFRCDPISEHNRLYWYRQTLGQGPEFLTYFQNEAQLEKSRLLSDRFSAERPKGSFSTLEIQRTEQGDSAMYLCASTNMAGGEDTQYFGPGTRLTVL.

This clone was observed once. No conserved phenylalanine or tryptophan ends this CDR3, so it is likely a read error. The chain joins TRBV5-1 to TRBJ2-3, with 9 bases lining up with TRBD2. The CDR3 has 16 residues. The V segment lost 4 bases and the J segment 0 bases; nucleotides outside the gene matches: 6. Germline V CDR1 and CDR2: SGHRS, YFSETQ. CDR3 nucleotides: TGCGCCAGCAGCCCGGGACTAGCTTTTAGCACAGATACGCAGTATTCT. It specifies CASSPGLAFSTDTQYS.

The chain couples TRBV5-1 to TRBJ2-3; TRBD2 matches at 11 bases. CDR1 and CDR2 from the germline V gene are SGHRS and YFSETQ. V lost 2 bases, J lost 6 bases, and 5 bases stayed unmatched. The CDR3 consists of 15 residues. CDR3 loop: CASSFVAGGPDTQYF. DNA for the CDR3: TGCGCCAGCAGCTTCGTAGCGGGGGGGCCGGATACGCAGTATTTT.

The V call is TRBV2, the J call TRBJ1-1, with D perhaps TRBD1 (6 bases). This CDR3 has 15 residues. Trimming took off 7 bases at V and 1 base at J, with 16 bases between the two ends. The germline CDR1 and CDR2 sequences are SNHLY and FYNNEI. CDR3 sequence (DNA): TGTGCCAGCACGGGGTTGGGACAAAAGAACACTGAAGCTTTCTTT. It yields the protein CASTGLGQKNTEAFF.